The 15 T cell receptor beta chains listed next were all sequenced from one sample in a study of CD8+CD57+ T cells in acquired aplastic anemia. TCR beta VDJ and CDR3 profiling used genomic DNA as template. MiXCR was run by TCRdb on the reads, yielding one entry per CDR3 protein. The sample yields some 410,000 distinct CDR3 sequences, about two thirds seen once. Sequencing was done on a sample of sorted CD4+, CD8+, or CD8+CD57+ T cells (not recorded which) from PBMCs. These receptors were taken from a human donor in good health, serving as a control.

The CDR3 nucleotides read TGTGCCAGCAGCCCAAATAGCGGGGGGGTAAATGAAAAACTGTTTTTT. This gives the protein CASSPNSGGVNEKLFF. The chain links TRBV14 to TRBJ1-4; perhaps TRBD1 as D (5 bases). V lost 4 bases and J 5 bases, leaving 17 bases between the germline ends. Germline CDR1 is SGHDN and CDR2 is FVKESK. The CDR3 has 16 residues. Based on the CDR3 plus reference TRBV14 and TRBJ1-4, the full variable domain is EAGVTQFPSHSVIEKGQTVTLRCDPISGHDNLYWYRRVMGKEIKFLLHFVKESKQDESGMPNNRFLAERTGGTYSTLKVQPAELEDSGVYFCASSPNSGGVNEKLFFGSGTQLSVL.

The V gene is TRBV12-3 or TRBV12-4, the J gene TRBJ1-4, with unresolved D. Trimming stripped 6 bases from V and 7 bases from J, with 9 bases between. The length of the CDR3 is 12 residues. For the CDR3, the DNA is TGTGCCAGCAGCCGACTGGTTGAAAAACTGTTTTTT. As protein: CASSRLVEKLFF.

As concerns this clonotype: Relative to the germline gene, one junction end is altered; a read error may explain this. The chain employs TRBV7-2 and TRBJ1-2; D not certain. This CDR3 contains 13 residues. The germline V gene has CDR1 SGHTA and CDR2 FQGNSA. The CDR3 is CASSVPWVYGSTF. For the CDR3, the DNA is TGTGCCAGCAGCGTTCCTTGGGTTTATGGCTCCACCTTC.

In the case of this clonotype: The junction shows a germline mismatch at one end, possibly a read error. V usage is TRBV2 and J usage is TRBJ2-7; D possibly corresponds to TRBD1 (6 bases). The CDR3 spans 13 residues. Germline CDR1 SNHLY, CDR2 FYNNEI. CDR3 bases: TGTGCCAGCAGTGGGGAACAGGGCCACGAGCAATACTTC. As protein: CASSGEQGHEQYF.

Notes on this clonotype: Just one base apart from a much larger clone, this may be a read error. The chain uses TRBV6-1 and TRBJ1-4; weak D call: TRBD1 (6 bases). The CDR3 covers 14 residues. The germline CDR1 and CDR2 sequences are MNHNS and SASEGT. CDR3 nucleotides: TGTGCCAGCAGCCTTGGACAGTTTTCCGAAAAACTGTCTTTT. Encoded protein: CASSLGQFSEKLSF.

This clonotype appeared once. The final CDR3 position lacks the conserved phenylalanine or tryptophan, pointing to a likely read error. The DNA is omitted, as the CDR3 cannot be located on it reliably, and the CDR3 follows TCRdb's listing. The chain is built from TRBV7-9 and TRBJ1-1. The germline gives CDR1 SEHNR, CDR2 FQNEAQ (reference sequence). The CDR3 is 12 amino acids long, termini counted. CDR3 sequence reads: CASSLELGEALA.

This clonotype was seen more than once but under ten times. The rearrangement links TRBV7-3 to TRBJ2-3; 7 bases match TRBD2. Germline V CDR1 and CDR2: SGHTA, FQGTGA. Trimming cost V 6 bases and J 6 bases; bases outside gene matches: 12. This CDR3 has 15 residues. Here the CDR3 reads CASSSAAGPSDTQYF. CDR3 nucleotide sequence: TGTGCCAGCAGTTCGGCAGCGGGGCCTTCGGATACGCAGTATTTT.

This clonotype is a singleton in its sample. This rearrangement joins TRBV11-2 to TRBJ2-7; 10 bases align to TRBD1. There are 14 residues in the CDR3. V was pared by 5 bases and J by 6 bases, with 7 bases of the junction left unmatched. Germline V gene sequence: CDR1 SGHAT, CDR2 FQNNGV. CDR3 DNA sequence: TGTGCCAGCAGCCTCGGGACAGGGGACAGCGAGCAGTACTTC. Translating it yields CASSLGTGDSEQYF.

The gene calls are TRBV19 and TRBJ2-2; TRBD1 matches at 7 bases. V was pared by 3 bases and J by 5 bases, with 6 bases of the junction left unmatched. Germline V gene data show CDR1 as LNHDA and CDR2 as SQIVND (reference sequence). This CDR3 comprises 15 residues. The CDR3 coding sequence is TGTGCCAGTAGTATCGACAGGGTGAGGACCGGGGAGCTGTTTTTT. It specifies CASSIDRVRTGELFF.

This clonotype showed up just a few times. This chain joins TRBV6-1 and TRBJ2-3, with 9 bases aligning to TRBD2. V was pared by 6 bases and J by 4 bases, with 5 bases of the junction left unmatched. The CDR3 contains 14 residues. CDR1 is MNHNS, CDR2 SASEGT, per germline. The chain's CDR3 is CASRVRGGPDTQYF. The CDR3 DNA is TGTGCCAGCAGAGTGCGGGGGGGGCCAGATACGCAGTATTTT.

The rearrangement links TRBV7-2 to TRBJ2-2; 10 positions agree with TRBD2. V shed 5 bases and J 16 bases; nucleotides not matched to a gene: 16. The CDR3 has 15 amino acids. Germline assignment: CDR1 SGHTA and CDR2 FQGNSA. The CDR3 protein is CASSDLLAGSTDTFF. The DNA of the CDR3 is TGTGCCAGCAGCGACCTACTAGCGGGGAGCACAGATACGTTTTTT. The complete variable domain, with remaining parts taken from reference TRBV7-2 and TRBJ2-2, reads GAGVSQSPSNKVTEKGKDVELRCDPISGHTALYWYRQSLGQGLEFLIYFQGNSAPDKSGLPSDRFSAERTGGSVSTLTIQRTQQEDSAVYLCASSDLLAGSTDTFFGEGSRLTVL.

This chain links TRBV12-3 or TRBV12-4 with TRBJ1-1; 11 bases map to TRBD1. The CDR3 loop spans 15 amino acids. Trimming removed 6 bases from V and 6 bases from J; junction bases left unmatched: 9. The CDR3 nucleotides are TGTGCCAGCAGGCGTCGGACAGGGGGCTCGGCTGAAGCTTTCTTT. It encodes CASRRRTGGSAEAFF.

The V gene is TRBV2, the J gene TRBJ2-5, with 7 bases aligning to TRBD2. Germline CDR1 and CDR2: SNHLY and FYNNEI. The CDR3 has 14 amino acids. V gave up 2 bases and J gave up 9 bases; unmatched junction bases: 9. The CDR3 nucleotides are TGTGCCAGCAGTGAACAGCGGGGAAGGGCGCCCCAGTACTTC. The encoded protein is CASSEQRGRAPQYF.

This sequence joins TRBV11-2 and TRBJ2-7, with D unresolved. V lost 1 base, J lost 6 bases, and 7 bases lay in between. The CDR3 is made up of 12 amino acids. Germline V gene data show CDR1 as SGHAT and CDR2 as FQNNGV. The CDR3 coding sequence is TGTGCCAGCAGCTTAGCCTGGGGCGAGCAGTACTTC. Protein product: CASSLAWGEQYF. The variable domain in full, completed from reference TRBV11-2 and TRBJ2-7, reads EAGVAQSPRYKIIEKRQSVAFWCNPISGHATLYWYQQILGQGPKLLIQFQNNGVVDDSQLPKDRFSAERLKGVDSTLKIQPAKLEDSAVYLCASSLAWGEQYFGPGTRLTVT.

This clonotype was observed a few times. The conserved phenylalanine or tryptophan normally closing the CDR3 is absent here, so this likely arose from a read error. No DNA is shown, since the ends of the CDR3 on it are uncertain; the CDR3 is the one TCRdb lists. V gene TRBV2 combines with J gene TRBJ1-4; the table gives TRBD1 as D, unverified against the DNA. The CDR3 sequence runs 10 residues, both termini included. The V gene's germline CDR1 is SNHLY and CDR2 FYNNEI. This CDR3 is CASSLGRNNY.